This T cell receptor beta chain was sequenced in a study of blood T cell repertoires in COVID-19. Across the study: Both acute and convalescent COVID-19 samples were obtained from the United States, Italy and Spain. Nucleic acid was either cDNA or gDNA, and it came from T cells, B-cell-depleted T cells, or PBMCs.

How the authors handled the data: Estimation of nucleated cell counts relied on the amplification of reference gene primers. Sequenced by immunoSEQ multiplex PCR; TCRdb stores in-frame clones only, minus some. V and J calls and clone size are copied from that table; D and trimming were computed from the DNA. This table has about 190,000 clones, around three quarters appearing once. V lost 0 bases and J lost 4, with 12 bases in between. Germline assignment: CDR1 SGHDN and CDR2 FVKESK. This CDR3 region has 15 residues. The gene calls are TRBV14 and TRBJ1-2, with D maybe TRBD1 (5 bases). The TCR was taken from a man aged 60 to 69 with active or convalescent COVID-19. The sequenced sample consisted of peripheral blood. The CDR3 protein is CASSQDRGNLYGYTF. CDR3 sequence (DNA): TGTGCCAGCAGCCAAGATCGGGGGAACCTCTATGGCTACACCTTC.